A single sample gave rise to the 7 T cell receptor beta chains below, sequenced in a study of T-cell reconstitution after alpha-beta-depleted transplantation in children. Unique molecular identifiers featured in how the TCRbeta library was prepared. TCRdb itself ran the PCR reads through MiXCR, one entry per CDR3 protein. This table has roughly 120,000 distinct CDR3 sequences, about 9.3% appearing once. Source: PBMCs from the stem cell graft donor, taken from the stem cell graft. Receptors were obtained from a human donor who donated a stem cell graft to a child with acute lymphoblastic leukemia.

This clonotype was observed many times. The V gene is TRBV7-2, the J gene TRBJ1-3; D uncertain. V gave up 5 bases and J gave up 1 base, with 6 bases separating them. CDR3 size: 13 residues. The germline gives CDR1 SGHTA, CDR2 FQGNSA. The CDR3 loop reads CASSPSSGNTIYF. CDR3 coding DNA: TGTGCCAGCAGCCCTTCATCTGGAAACACCATATATTTT.

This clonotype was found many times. CDR3 region: CASQLAGASEYNEQFF. CDR3 bases: TGTGCCAGCCAGCTAGCGGGAGCGTCCGAATACAATGAGCAGTTCTTC. The V and J genes are TRBV6-2 or TRBV6-3 and TRBJ2-1, with 10 positions matching TRBD2. The junction had 11 bases not matched to a gene; V was cut back by 8 bases and J by 4 bases. CDR3 length: 16 residues. Germline V lookup: CDR1 MNHEY, CDR2 SVGEGT.

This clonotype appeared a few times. This CDR3 is CASSQPSRQGARNTEAFF. The DNA for the CDR3 is TGTGCCAGCAGCCAACCTTCGAGACAGGGGGCGCGGAACACTGAAGCTTTCTTT. This chain uses TRBV3-1 with TRBJ1-1, with 10 bases fitting TRBD1. The germline V gene has CDR1 LGHDT and CDR2 YNNKEL (reference sequence). Trimming cost V 2 bases and J 1 base; bases outside gene matches: 10. This CDR3 is 18 amino acids long.

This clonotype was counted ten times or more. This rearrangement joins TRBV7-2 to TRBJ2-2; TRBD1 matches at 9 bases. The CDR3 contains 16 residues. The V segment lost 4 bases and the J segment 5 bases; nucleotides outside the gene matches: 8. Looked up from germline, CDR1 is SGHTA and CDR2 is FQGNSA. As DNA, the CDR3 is TGTGCCAGCAGCTCGTACAGGGGGCCCGTGACCGGGGAGCTGTTTTTT. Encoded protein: CASSSYRGPVTGELFF.

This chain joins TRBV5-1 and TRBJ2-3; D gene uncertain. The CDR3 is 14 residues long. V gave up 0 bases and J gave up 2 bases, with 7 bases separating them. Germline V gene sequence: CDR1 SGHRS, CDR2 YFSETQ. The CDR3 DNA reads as TGCGCCAGCAGCTTGGGGCAGATCACAGATACGCAGTATTTT. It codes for CASSLGQITDTQYF.

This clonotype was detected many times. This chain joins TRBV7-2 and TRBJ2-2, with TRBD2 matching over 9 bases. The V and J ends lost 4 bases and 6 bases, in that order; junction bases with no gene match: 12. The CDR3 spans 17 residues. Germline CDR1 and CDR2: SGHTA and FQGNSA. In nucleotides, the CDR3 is TGTGCCAGCAGCTACATCCCCGGGACTAGCAGTTCCGGGGAGCTGTTTTTT. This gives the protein CASSYIPGTSSSGELFF.

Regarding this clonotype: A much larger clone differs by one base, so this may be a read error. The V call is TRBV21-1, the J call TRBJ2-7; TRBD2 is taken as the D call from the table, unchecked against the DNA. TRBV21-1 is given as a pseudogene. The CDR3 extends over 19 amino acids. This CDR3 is CASSKAHPSSGRAPYEQHF. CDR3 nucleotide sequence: TGTGCCAGCAGCAAAGCGCATCCTTCTAGCGGGAGGGCCCCTTACGAGCAGCACTTC.